A single T cell receptor beta chain is shown here with its context. V lost 5 bases and J 5 bases, leaving 19 bases between the germline ends. There are 16 residues in the CDR3. In germline, CDR1 is SGHTA, CDR2 FQGNSA. The entry originates in a study of beta chain features in type 1 diabetes. TCRB transcripts that were expressed got sequenced, as all of the isolated RNA had been reverse transcribed. Profiled with immunoSEQ multiplex PCR; TCRdb holds only in-frame clones, not every one. The sample contains around 290,000 clones, about 8% of which appear only once. The V call is TRBV7-2, the J call TRBJ2-1; possibly TRBD1 for D (8 bases). The receptor's source is a woman under 30 in good health. Sample: central memory CD4+ T cells from blood. DNA for the CDR3: TGTGCCAGCAGCACGCGGACAGGGAGGGCGGACAATGAGCAGTTCTTC. This translates into CASSTRTGRADNEQFF.